These 21 T cell receptor beta chains were all obtained from the same sample, sequenced in a study of T cells in Graves' hyperthyroidism and ophthalmopathy. The CDR3 regions of TCR beta were amplified from RNA transcripts. First-round RT-PCR with HTBI primers amplified the TCR CDR3 region. MiXCR was run by TCRdb on the multiplex PCR reads, yielding one entry per CDR3 protein. The sample has 610,000 or so distinct CDR3 sequences; 35% to 55% are singletons. Sequences were obtained from peripheral blood or thyroid tissue (not recorded which). The receptors were gathered from a woman between 18 and 30 years old with Graves' hyperthyroidism.

J is TRBJ1-6 and V is TRBV2; a weak D match, TRBD1 (5 bases). There are 14 residues in the CDR3. Germline CDR1 reads SNHLY; CDR2 reads FYNNEI. The V and J ends lost 4 bases and 8 bases respectively, with 12 bases between them. The CDR3 nucleotides are TGTGCCAGCAGTGGGGGACGGGCAGATTCACCCCTCCACTTT. Translating it yields CASSGGRADSPLHF.

This clonotype was seen a few times. The chain recombines TRBV9 with TRBJ2-7; possible D gene TRBD1, 7 bases. The germline gives CDR1 SGDLS, CDR2 YYNGEE. CDR3 length: 14 residues. V shed 1 base and J shed 5 bases, with 13 bases lying between them. Here the CDR3 DNA reads TGTGCCAGCAGCGTAAGGCAGGGGGGCAACGAGCAGTACTTC. Protein: CASSVRQGGNEQYF.

In this sample, this clonotype turned up many times. This chain uses TRBV24-1 with TRBJ1-2; 7 bases are shared with TRBD1. Germline loops: CDR1 KGHDR, CDR2 SFDVKD. CDR3 length equals 14 residues. V lost 6 bases, J lost 3 bases, and 6 bases stayed unmatched. CDR3 protein: CATSPTGRDYGYTF. CDR3 DNA: TGTGCCACCAGTCCGACAGGGAGGGACTATGGCTACACCTTC.

The chain uses TRBV7-2 and TRBJ2-1, with TRBD2 identical over 8 bases. Germline CDR1 reads SGHTA; CDR2 reads FQGNSA. V lost 1 base and J lost 4; bases outside the gene matches: 9. The length of the CDR3 is 17 residues. CDR3 in amino acids: CASSLGVKASGYNEQFF. CDR3 coding DNA: TGTGCCAGCAGCTTAGGGGTGAAGGCTAGCGGGTACAATGAGCAGTTCTTC.

This clonotype showed up just once. The V call is TRBV7-9, the J call TRBJ2-6, with TRBD2 as a possible D gene (6 bases). V gave up 1 base and J gave up 0 bases, with 13 bases separating them. The CDR3 is 18 residues long. Per the germline V gene, CDR1 is SEHNR and CDR2 is FQNEAQ (reference sequence). The CDR3 DNA sequence: TGTGCCAGCAGCTTAGGAGCGGGTTCCAGCTCTGGGGCCAACGTCCTGACTTTC. Translating it yields CASSLGAGSSSGANVLTF.

The chain combines TRBV19 with TRBJ2-1; the match to TRBD2 covers 7 bases. Per the germline V gene, CDR1 is LNHDA and CDR2 is SQIVND (reference sequence). With V trimmed by 2 bases and J by 5 bases, 3 bases remained unmatched. The CDR3 runs to 14 residues. The CDR3, as DNA: TGTGCCAGTAGTATAACGGGAGGAGACAATGAGCAGTTCTTC. Amino acid sequence: CASSITGGDNEQFF.

This clonotype was counted ten times or more. The V gene is TRBV5-1, the J gene TRBJ2-7; the D gene is possibly TRBD1 (5 bases). The germline CDR1 and CDR2 sequences are SGHRS and YFSETQ. The ends were cut back, 0 bases at V and 4 bases at J, with 11 bases in the middle. The CDR3 runs 14 residues. CDR3 region: CASSLERGLYEQYF. The DNA for the CDR3 is TGCGCCAGCAGCTTGGAAAGGGGATTGTACGAGCAGTACTTC.

The chain links TRBV18 to TRBJ2-7; D is perhaps TRBD2 (5 bases). The germline V gene encodes CDR1 KGHSH and CDR2 LQKENI. V lost 0 bases to trimming and J lost 9 bases, with 15 bases between them. The CDR3 is made up of 14 amino acids. DNA for the CDR3: TGTGCCAGCTCACCACCATCGGCGGGTACTACGCAGTACTTC. This gives the protein CASSPPSAGTTQYF.

At least ten counts were recorded for this clonotype. The genes are TRBV19 and TRBJ1-2; TRBD1 aligns across 9 bases. The germline gives CDR1 LNHDA, CDR2 SQIVND (reference sequence). V gave up 1 base and J gave up 9 bases; unmatched junction bases: 3. This CDR3 has 13 amino acids. The CDR3 loop is CASSIGGQGSYTF. DNA of the CDR3: TGTGCCAGTAGTATAGGGGGACAGGGCAGCTACACCTTC.

The chain links TRBV18 to TRBJ1-6; a weak D match, TRBD1 (5 bases). V lost 6 bases to trimming and J lost 9 bases, with 15 bases between them. From germline, CDR1 is KGHSH and CDR2 LQKENI. The CDR3 loop spans 14 amino acids. CDR3 sequence (DNA): TGTGCCAGCTCTTTTGGGGCGATTGGTTCACCCCTCCACTTT. Its translation: CASSFGAIGSPLHF.

Written as DNA, the CDR3 is TGCAGTGCCAAGCTAGCGGGAAGGTCCAATGAGCAGTTCTTC. This codes for CSAKLAGRSNEQFF. V is TRBV20-1 and J is TRBJ2-1, with TRBD2 identical over 9 bases. The CDR3 sequence is 14 residues long. Germline V gene lookup returns CDR1 DFQATT and CDR2 SNEGSKA (reference sequence). Germline trimming cut 6 bases from V and 6 bases from J; bases unmatched to any gene: 9.

This clonotype was recorded at least ten times. The J gene is TRBJ2-7, the V gene TRBV4-1, with 8 bases aligning to TRBD1. The CDR3 covers 15 residues. Looked up from germline, CDR1 is MGHRA and CDR2 is YSYEKL. V dropped 0 bases and J dropped 3; count of bases not matched to a gene: 4. This chain's CDR3 is CASSQEDRVDYEQYF. CDR3 bases: TGCGCCAGCAGCCAAGAGGACAGGGTCGACTACGAGCAGTACTTC.

V and J are TRBV7-6 and TRBJ2-5; D is possibly TRBD1 (5 bases). The V gene lost 0 bases and the J gene lost 4 bases, with 12 bases spanning the gap. From germline, CDR1 is SGHVS and CDR2 FNYEAQ. This CDR3 has 15 amino acids. CDR3 residues: CASSLAEVGVETQYF. The CDR3 DNA is TGTGCCAGCAGCTTAGCTGAAGTAGGGGTAGAGACCCAGTACTTC.

The rearrangement joins TRBV15 to TRBJ1-6; a possible D gene is TRBD1 (5 bases). The CDR3 loop spans 14 amino acids. The V end was cut by 1 base, the J end by 10 bases, with 11 bases between. The germline gives CDR1 LNHNV, CDR2 YYDKDF (reference sequence). CDR3 in amino acids: CATSRGEAGSPLHF. The CDR3 region has the DNA TGTGCCACCAGCAGAGGTGAGGCAGGGTCACCCCTCCACTTT.

This chain joins TRBV6-2 or TRBV6-3 and TRBJ2-7, with TRBD2 identical over 15 bases. J was trimmed by 4 bases and V by 0 bases; bases with no gene match: 4. Germline CDR1 and CDR2: MNHEY and SVGEGT. The CDR3 is made up of 17 amino acids. The CDR3 DNA reads as TGTGCCAGCAGTTACTCCCCCGGGACTAGCGGGAGGTACGAGCAGTACTTC. Its protein product is CASSYSPGTSGRYEQYF.

The chain couples TRBV9 to TRBJ1-2; TRBD1 matches at 9 bases. J was trimmed by 6 bases and V by 0 bases; bases with no gene match: 9. Germline V lookup: CDR1 SGDLS, CDR2 YYNGEE. This CDR3 region has 16 residues. DNA for the CDR3: TGTGCCAGCAGCGTAGAGCCAGGGACAGGGCTACATGGCTACACCTTC. Amino acids: CASSVEPGTGLHGYTF.

The V gene is TRBV15, the J gene TRBJ1-5; no clear D gene. V was pared by 3 bases and J by 6 bases, with 9 bases between. The CDR3 is made up of 13 amino acids. CDR1 is LNHNV and CDR2 is YYDKDF in the germline V gene (reference sequence). The CDR3 loop is CATSSLPRQPQHF. CDR3 in DNA: TGTGCCACCAGCAGTCTACCCCGTCAGCCCCAGCATTTT.

The chain joins TRBV11-2 to TRBJ2-5, with 10 bases fitting TRBD1. The CDR3 is 16 residues long. Trimming removed 5 bases from V and 3 bases from J; junction bases left unmatched: 9. CDR1 and CDR2 from the germline V gene are SGHAT and FQNNGV. The CDR3 region is CASSAPGQGREETQYF. The CDR3 DNA follows: TGTGCCAGCAGCGCACCGGGACAGGGGCGGGAAGAGACCCAGTACTTC.

Turning to this clonotype: A clone one base away is much larger, so this may be a read error. The rearrangement links TRBV7-3 to TRBJ2-6; D unclear. Germline V CDR1 and CDR2: SGHTA, FQGTGA. V was cut by 7 bases and J by 1 base, with 11 bases left in between. The CDR3 runs 15 residues. The CDR3 protein is CASNVGISGANVLTF. DNA of the CDR3: TGTGCCAGCAACGTTGGGATATCTGGGGCCAACGTCCTGACTTTC.

The chain is built from TRBV25-1 and TRBJ2-3; D might be TRBD1 (5 bases). The V gene's germline CDR1 is MGHDK and CDR2 SYGVNS. The CDR3 is 15 amino acids. V was cut by 5 bases and J by 1 base, with 13 bases left in between. The CDR3 region is CASSLPLGGTDTQYF. Written as DNA, the CDR3 is TGTGCCAGCAGTTTACCCCTAGGGGGCACAGATACGCAGTATTTT.

Details on this clonotype: The conserved phenylalanine or tryptophan is not found at the CDR3 terminus, so this likely reflects a read error. The limits of the CDR3 on the DNA are not certain, so only TCRdb's listed CDR3 is given. The genes are TRBV5-4 and TRBJ2-6. Germline assignment: CDR1 SGHNT and CDR2 YYREEE (reference sequence). The CDR3 spans 10 residues, counting both ends. CDR3 in amino acids: CASSLARSDT.